This entry lists 27 T cell receptor beta chains sequenced from one sample in a study of cytomegalovirus exposure and HLA in healthy donors. PCR was performed using 60 Vbeta and 13 Jbeta primers. TCRdb's table, derived via immunoSEQ multiplex PCR, lists solely in-frame clones and lacks some. The sample lists 170,000 or so clones, around three quarters occurring once. Sequences were obtained from PBMCs. These receptors were taken from a woman under 40 in good health and CMV-seronegative.

This clone was recorded once. This chain uses TRBV9 with TRBJ2-1, with a weak D call TRBD1 (6 bases). There are 13 residues in the CDR3. Per the germline V gene, CDR1 is SGDLS and CDR2 is YYNGEE. V was cut by 2 bases and J by 10 bases, with 13 bases left in between. DNA of the CDR3: TGTGCCAGCAGCGTCGAAGGGGGAAGCGAGCAGTTCTTC. Amino acids: CASSVEGGSEQFF.

This sequence joins TRBV18 and TRBJ2-7, with 9 bases aligning to TRBD1. V was clipped by 2 bases and J by 1 base; unmatched bases: 12. Per germline, CDR1 KGHSH and CDR2 LQKENI. This CDR3 contains 18 residues. The CDR3 sequence is CASSPYSSPGTGSYEQYF. CDR3 nucleotides: TGTGCCAGCTCACCATACTCAAGCCCCGGGACAGGGTCCTACGAGCAGTACTTC.

The chain carries TRBV4-2 and TRBJ1-1; D is ambiguous. This CDR3 region has 14 residues. Trimming took 2 bases from V and 2 from J, leaving 9 bases between them. Germline V gives CDR1 LGHNA, CDR2 YNFKEQ. In DNA form, the CDR3 reads TGTGCCAGCAGCCAACCGCGGGGTAACACTGAAGCTTTCTTT. Protein: CASSQPRGNTEAFF.

This clone showed up just a few times. The chain uses TRBV5-1 and TRBJ2-5; 7 bases fit TRBD2. V lost 4 bases, J lost 5 bases, and 11 bases stayed unmatched. This CDR3 region has 15 residues. Germline CDR1 reads SGHRS; CDR2 reads YFSETQ. CDR3 nucleotides: TGCGCCAGCAGCCCAGGCGGCGGGGGTTGGGAGACCCAGTACTTC. This translates into CASSPGGGGWETQYF.

The chain employs TRBV5-8 and TRBJ2-1; D unclear. Between the trimmed V and J ends, which lost 0 bases and 7 bases, there was a span of 14 bases. The CDR3 has 15 residues. CDR1 and CDR2 from the germline V gene are SGHTS and YDEGEE. CDR3 loop: CASSLAGRLQNEQFF. The CDR3 region has the DNA TGTGCCAGCAGCTTGGCCGGTCGACTCCAGAATGAGCAGTTCTTC.

The J gene is TRBJ1-4, the V gene TRBV28; 11 nucleotides align to TRBD1. The CDR3 is made up of 15 amino acids. Germline lookup yields CDR1 MDHEN and CDR2 SYDVKM. V trimming: 1 base; J trimming: 10 bases; junction bases outside the gene matches: 5. CDR3 loop: CASSLSPGTGGKLFF. In DNA form, the CDR3 reads TGTGCCAGCAGTTTATCACCCGGGACAGGGGGAAAACTGTTTTTT. Full variable domain (missing parts from reference TRBV28 and TRBJ1-4): DVKVTQSSRYLVKRTGEKVFLECVQDMDHENMFWYRQDPGLGLRLIYFSYDVKMKEKGDIPEGYSVSREKKERFSLILESASTNQTSMYLCASSLSPGTGGKLFFGSGTQLSVL.

The chain recombines TRBV18 with TRBJ1-1; 11 bases align to TRBD1. The V segment lost 4 bases and the J segment 1 base; nucleotides outside the gene matches: 5. CDR3 length: 16 residues. Germline CDR1 KGHSH, CDR2 LQKENI. CDR3 loop: CASSLGDRGGNTEAFF. CDR3 nucleotide sequence: TGTGCCAGCTCACTGGGGGACAGGGGGGGGAACACTGAAGCTTTCTTT. Variable domain in full (rest from reference TRBV18 and TRBJ1-1): NAGVMQNPRHLVRRRGQEARLRCSPMKGHSHVYWYRQLPEEGLKFMVYLQKENIIDESGMPKERFSAEFPKEGPSILRIQQVVRGDSAAYFCASSLGDRGGNTEAFFGQGTRLTVV.

The chain carries TRBV15 and TRBJ2-5; D remains unclear. Germline CDR1 LNHNV, CDR2 YYDKDF (reference sequence). V gave up 1 base and J gave up 7 bases, with 13 bases separating them. The CDR3 is 14 amino acids. As DNA, the CDR3 is TGTGCCACCAGCAGAGGCACAGCCCCAGGGACCCAGTACTTC. It codes for CATSRGTAPGTQYF.

The chain couples TRBV28 to TRBJ2-7, with 7 nucleotides matching TRBD2. With V trimmed by 3 bases and J by 2 bases, 4 bases remained unmatched. CDR1 is MDHEN and CDR2 is SYDVKM in the germline V gene. The CDR3 spans 14 residues. CDR3 loop: CASSFLADTYEQYF. The CDR3 coding sequence is TGTGCCAGCAGTTTTCTAGCGGACACCTACGAGCAGTACTTC.

This clone was counted once. The V and J genes are TRBV10-3 and TRBJ2-1; TRBD2 aligns across 11 bases. The CDR3 extends over 15 amino acids. J gave up 6 bases and V 6 bases, and 7 bases lay outside the gene matches. Germline V CDR1 and CDR2: ENHRY, SYGVKD. The CDR3 reads CAISSGTSGSNEQFF. CDR3 coding DNA: TGTGCCATCAGCTCCGGGACTAGCGGTTCCAATGAGCAGTTCTTC.

The rearrangement links TRBV15 to TRBJ1-1; TRBD1 matches 7 bases. Looked up from germline, CDR1 is LNHNV and CDR2 is YYDKDF (reference sequence). CDR3 length: 18 residues. The V gene end was trimmed by 1 base and the J gene end by 2 bases; junction bases not matched to a gene: 13. The CDR3 nucleotides are TGTGCCACCAGCAGAGTACGAGACAGGGTTTCACCCAACACTGAAGCTTTCTTT. Encoded protein: CATSRVRDRVSPNTEAFF.

The CDR3 DNA reads as TGTGCCAGCAGCCCCGAGGAGGGTGGCAACACTGAAGCTTTCTTT. Protein: CASSPEEGGNTEAFF. This chain connects TRBV5-6 to TRBJ1-1; D unresolved. V was clipped by 4 bases and J by 2 bases, with 15 bases between them. This CDR3 comprises 15 residues. Germline loops: CDR1 SGHDT, CDR2 YYEEEE.

This clone has more than one count but fewer than ten. This chain connects TRBV4-2 to TRBJ1-2; 8 bases line up with TRBD1. This CDR3 region has 16 residues. In germline, CDR1 is LGHNA, CDR2 YNFKEQ. Losses at the gene ends were 4 bases for V and 0 bases for J; bases not matched to a gene: 7. CDR3 nucleotide sequence: TGTGCCAGCAGCCCCGGTACAGGGGGTTCTAACTATGGCTACACCTTC. Encoded protein: CASSPGTGGSNYGYTF.

J is TRBJ2-2 and V is TRBV7-5; whether TRBD1, the table's D call, matches the DNA was not checked. TRBV7-5 is deemed a pseudogene. CDR3 length: 20 residues. The CDR3: CARSLRRTGGKGLNTGELFF. CDR3 bases: TGTGCCAGAAGCTTAAGGAGGACAGGGGGCAAGGGTTTGAACACCGGGGAGCTGTTTTTT.

The CDR3 loop reads CASSAPGTGGASYTF. CDR3 DNA: TGTGCCAGTAGTGCTCCCGGGACAGGGGGTGCGAGCTACACCTTC. This chain connects TRBV19 to TRBJ1-2; 11 bases line up with TRBD1. The CDR3 totals 15 residues. Trimming took 5 bases from V and 9 from J; bases not matched to a gene: 11. The V gene's germline CDR1 is LNHDA and CDR2 SQIVND (reference sequence).

This clone was seen only once. J is TRBJ1-5 and V is TRBV4-3, with 9 bases lining up with TRBD1. The junction had 8 bases not matched to a gene; V was cut back by 4 bases and J by 4 bases. The CDR3 runs 16 residues. Per germline, CDR1 LGHNA and CDR2 YSLEER. The CDR3 protein is CASSLGTGIWNQPQHF. The CDR3 coding sequence is TGCGCCAGCAGCCTAGGGACAGGGATTTGGAATCAGCCCCAGCATTTT.

The V call is TRBV11-2, the J call TRBJ1-1, with unresolved D. Trimming took off 8 bases at V and 2 bases at J, with 15 bases between the two ends. This CDR3 is 14 amino acids long. From germline, CDR1 is SGHAT and CDR2 FQNNGV. The CDR3, as DNA: TGTGCCAGCCGGTTGAGACGGAGCAACACTGAAGCTTTCTTT. Translating gives CASRLRRSNTEAFF.

This clone has only a few counts. The rearrangement links TRBV5-1 to TRBJ1-1; maybe TRBD1 (5 bases). Trimming took 0 bases from V and 1 from J, leaving 10 bases between them. Germline lookup yields CDR1 SGHRS and CDR2 YFSETQ. The CDR3 sequence is 15 residues long. In DNA, the CDR3 is TGCGCCAGCAGCTTGGGGCAGGGTCCGAACACTGAAGCTTTCTTT. This gives the protein CASSLGQGPNTEAFF.

J is TRBJ2-3 and V is TRBV28; 12 bases align to TRBD1. The CDR3 spans 18 residues. Unmatched junction bases numbered 9, after V lost 3 bases and J lost 2 bases. Germline V gene data show CDR1 as MDHEN and CDR2 as SYDVKM. The CDR3 DNA reads as TGTGCCAGCAGTTTTGCGGGACAGGGGGCGCTGAACACAGATACGCAGTATTTT. Translation gives CASSFAGQGALNTDTQYF.

This chain links TRBV19 with TRBJ2-3, with 8 bases that match TRBD1. Germline CDR1 reads LNHDA; CDR2 reads SQIVND (reference sequence). The CDR3 contains 15 residues. The J segment lost 1 base and the V segment lost 7 bases, leaving 7 bases of the junction unmatched. The CDR3 DNA sequence: TGTGCCAGTAATCGGGACAGGAGACGCACAGATACGCAGTATTTT. This encodes CASNRDRRRTDTQYF.

The chain links TRBV29-1 to TRBJ2-1; 7 bases align to TRBD2. Germline CDR1 and CDR2: SQVTM and ANQGSEA. The trim removed 5 bases at V and 0 bases at J, leaving 4 bases unmatched. The CDR3 runs 14 residues. The CDR3 loop is CSVPSGSSYNEQFF. CDR3 coding DNA: TGCAGCGTTCCTAGCGGTAGCTCCTACAATGAGCAGTTCTTC.

The chain uses TRBV5-6 and TRBJ2-5; D perhaps matches TRBD1 (6 bases). The germline V gene encodes CDR1 SGHDT and CDR2 YYEEEE. The CDR3 runs to 14 residues. Trimming removed 4 bases from V and 1 base from J, with 11 bases in between. The CDR3 DNA sequence: TGTGCCAGCAGCCCCCGACAGGCCCAAGAGACCCAGTACTTC. Translated, it gives CASSPRQAQETQYF.

The genes are TRBV6-4 and TRBJ2-5; TRBD2 agrees at 11 bases. Germline V CDR1 and CDR2: MRHNA, SNTAGT. This CDR3 has 17 residues. J gave up 5 bases and V 6 bases, and 14 bases lay outside the gene matches. The CDR3 here is CASSATRLAGRRETQYF. For the CDR3, the DNA is TGTGCCAGCAGCGCAACACGACTAGCGGGACGTCGGGAGACCCAGTACTTC.

The V and J genes are TRBV4-1 and TRBJ2-5; the D gene is possibly TRBD1 (6 bases). Germline loops: CDR1 MGHRA, CDR2 YSYEKL. Trimming removed 6 bases at V and 5 bases at J, with 16 bases between. This CDR3 comprises 14 residues. Here the CDR3 reads CASRQTGFGETQYF. In DNA, the CDR3 is TGCGCCAGCAGACAAACAGGGTTCGGCGAGACCCAGTACTTC.

This chain uses TRBV4-2 with TRBJ2-7; 7 bases map to TRBD1. Losses at the gene ends were 1 base for V and 7 bases for J; bases not matched to a gene: 10. The germline V gene encodes CDR1 LGHNA and CDR2 YNFKEQ. There are 15 residues in the CDR3. CDR3 protein: CASSQVGGRGKEQYF. In nucleotides, the CDR3 is TGTGCCAGCAGCCAAGTAGGGGGCAGGGGCAAGGAGCAGTACTTC.

V usage is TRBV11-2 and J usage is TRBJ1-1; the D gene is possibly TRBD1 (5 bases). CDR1 SGHAT and CDR2 FQNNGV come from the germline V gene. The V gene lost 6 bases and the J gene lost 3 bases, with 11 bases spanning the gap. The CDR3 consists of 13 residues. CDR3 DNA: TGTGCCAGCAGTCTGCAGGGTTACACTGAAGCTTTCTTT. This codes for CASSLQGYTEAFF.

The chain carries TRBV19 and TRBJ1-5, with a tentative D call TRBD1 (5 bases). The CDR3 runs to 15 residues. V lost 0 bases and J lost 6, with 12 bases in between. Germline CDR1 and CDR2: LNHDA and SQIVND (reference sequence). The CDR3 loop reads CASSIERGSVQPQHF. The CDR3 DNA follows: TGTGCCAGTAGTATAGAGCGGGGGTCGGTTCAGCCCCAGCATTTT.